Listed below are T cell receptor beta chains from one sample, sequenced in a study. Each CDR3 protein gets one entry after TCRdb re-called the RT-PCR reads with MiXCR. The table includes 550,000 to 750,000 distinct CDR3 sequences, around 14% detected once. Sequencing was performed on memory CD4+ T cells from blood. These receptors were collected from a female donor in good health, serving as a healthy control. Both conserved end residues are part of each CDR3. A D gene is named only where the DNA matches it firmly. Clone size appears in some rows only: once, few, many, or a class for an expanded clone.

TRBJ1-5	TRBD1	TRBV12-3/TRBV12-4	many	TGTGCCAGCAGCAGACAGGGGGCTGTCGGTCAGCCCCAGCATTTT	CASSRQGAVGQPQHF
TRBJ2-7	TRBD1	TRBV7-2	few	TGTGCCAGCAGCTTAGCCGCCGCGACAGGGTTACCGTACGAGCAGTACTTC	CASSLAAATGLPYEQYF
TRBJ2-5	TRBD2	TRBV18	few	TGTGCCAGCGTATTCGGCGGGAGCTTTCAAGAGACCCAGTACTTC	CASVFGGSFQETQYF
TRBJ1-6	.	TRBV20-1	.	TGCAGTGCCCAAGGTTCACCCCTCCACTTT	CSAQGSPLHF
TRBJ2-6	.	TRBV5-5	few	TGTGCCAGCCGGCATACCGCCAGCTCTGGGGCCAACGTCCTGACTTTC	CASRHTASSGANVLTF
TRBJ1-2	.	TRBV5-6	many	TGTGCCAGCAGCCCTGGGCCCTATGGCTACACCTTC	CASSPGPYGYTF
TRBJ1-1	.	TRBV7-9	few	TGTGCCAGCACCCCGGGCCTGAACACTGAAGCTTTCTTT	CASTPGLNTEAFF
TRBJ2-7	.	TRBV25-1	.	TGTGCCAGCAGTGAATATCAGGCACATAGCGAGCAGTACTTC	CASSEYQAHSEQYF
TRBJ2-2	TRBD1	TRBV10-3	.	TGTGCCAACAGACAGGGGGCAGAAACCGGGGAGCTGTTTTTT	CANRQGAETGELFF
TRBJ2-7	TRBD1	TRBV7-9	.	TGTGCCAGCAGTGTAGGACAGGGTCGACAAACCTACGAGCAGTACTTC	CASSVGQGRQTYEQYF
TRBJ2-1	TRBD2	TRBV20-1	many	TGCAGTGGGCAGGGACTAGCGGGAGGTTCCTCCTACAATGAGCAGTTCTTC	CSGQGLAGGSSYNEQFF
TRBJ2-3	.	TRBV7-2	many	TGTGCCAGCAGCTTAAGCAGCACAGATACGCAGTATTTT	CASSLSSTDTQYF
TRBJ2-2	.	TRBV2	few	TGTGCCAGCAGGCGCGACGTGGGGGAGCTGTTTTTT	CASRRDVGELFF
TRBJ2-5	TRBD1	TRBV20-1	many	TGCGGTGGACAGGGCCACCAAGAGACCCAGTACTTC	CGGQGHQETQYF
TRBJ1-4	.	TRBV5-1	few	TGCGCCAGCAGCCCGGAGCCGGGGTCAACTAATGAAAAACTGTTTTTT	CASSPEPGSTNEKLFF
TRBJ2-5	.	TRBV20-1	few	TGCAGTGCTAGAGATCCTTTGCGGGGGCCCCCACAAGAGACCCAGTACTTC	CSARDPLRGPPQETQYF
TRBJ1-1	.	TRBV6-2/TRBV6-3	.	TGTGCCAGCAGTCCGCCGGGGGCTTGGACTGAAGCTTTCTTT	CASSPPGAWTEAFF
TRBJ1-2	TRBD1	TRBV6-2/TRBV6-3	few	TGTGCCAGCAGTTACGACACACTGACCGGGACAGCGGGTAACTATGGCTACACCTTC	CASSYDTLTGTAGNYGYTF
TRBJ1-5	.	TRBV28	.	TGTGCCAGCACCGACTATAGACGGTATAGCAATCAGCCCCAGCATTTT	CASTDYRRYSNQPQHF
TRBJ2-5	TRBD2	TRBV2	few	TGTGCCAGCAGTGGACTAGCGGGGGCTAAGTCCCAGTACTTC	CASSGLAGAKSQYF
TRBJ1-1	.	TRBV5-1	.	TGCGCCAGCAGCGACAGCACTGAAGCTTTCTTT	CASSDSTEAFF
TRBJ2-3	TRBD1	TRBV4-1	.	TGCGCCAGCAGCCAAAAGGATTCCGGGACAGGGGTTAGCACAGATACGCAGTATTTT	CASSQKDSGTGVSTDTQYF
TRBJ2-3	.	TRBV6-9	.	TGTGCCAGTCCCCCTTCCTTTAGCCGAGTCGCACCCAGCACAGATACGCAGTATTTT	CASPPSFSRVAPSTDTQYF
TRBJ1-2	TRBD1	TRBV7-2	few	TGTGCCAGCAGCGCCGGGACAGGGGGCCGAATCTATGGCTACACCTTC	CASSAGTGGRIYGYTF
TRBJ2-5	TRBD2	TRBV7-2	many	TGTGCCAGCAGCTTCAGCGGGAGAGAGACCCAGTACTTC	CASSFSGRETQYF
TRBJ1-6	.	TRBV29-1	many	TGCAGCGTCTCCCCAGGGATAAACTCACCCCTCCACTTT	CSVSPGINSPLHF
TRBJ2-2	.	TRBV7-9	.	TGTGCCAGCAGCCCCCACCTAGCCACCGGGGAGCTGTTTTTT	CASSPHLATGELFF
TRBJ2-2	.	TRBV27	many	TGTGCCGCCTGGACTACCAACACCGGGGAGCTGTTTTTT	CAAWTTNTGELFF
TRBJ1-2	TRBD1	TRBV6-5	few	TGTGCCAGCAGACAAGACAGGGTTGGTGGCTACACCTTC	CASRQDRVGGYTF
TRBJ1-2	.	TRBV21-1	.	TGTGCCAGCAGCAACTCGGTCCAGGGGGCGAGGCCGCCTAACTATGGCTACACCTTC	CASSNSVQGARPPNYGYTF
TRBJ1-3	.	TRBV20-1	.	TGCAGTGCTAGAAATTCAGGGGCAGGGGTCGGAAACACCATATATTTT	CSARNSGAGVGNTIYF
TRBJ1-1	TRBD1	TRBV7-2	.	TGTGCCAGCAGCTACCAGACAGGGGCCACTGAAGCTTTCTTT	CASSYQTGATEAFF
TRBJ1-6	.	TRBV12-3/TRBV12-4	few	TGTGCCAGCATCGGGCAACTCAATTCACCCCTCCACTTT	CASIGQLNSPLHF
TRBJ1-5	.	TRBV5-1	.	TGCGCCAGCAGCTTGGTTTCGGGGGTACCAGAGCCCCAGCATTTT	CASSLVSGVPEPQHF
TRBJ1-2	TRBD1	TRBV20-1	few	TGCAGTGCTAGACTGAGACAGGGTTCTTATGGCTACACCTTC	CSARLRQGSYGYTF
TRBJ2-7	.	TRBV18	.	TGTGCCAGCTCACCACCCACAAGCTCCTACGAGCAGTACTTC	CASSPPTSSYEQYF
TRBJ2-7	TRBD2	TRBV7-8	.	TGTGCCAGCAGCCTAAGGACTAGCGGGGCCTACGAGCAGTACTTC	CASSLRTSGAYEQYF
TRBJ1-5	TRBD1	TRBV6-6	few	TGTGCCAGCAGGGAAGGGACAGTCTATGTTAGCAATCAGCCCCAGCATTTT	CASREGTVYVSNQPQHF
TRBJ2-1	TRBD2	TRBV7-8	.	TGTGCCAGCAGCACTAGCGGGAGAGGCTACAATGAGCAGTTCTTC	CASSTSGRGYNEQFF
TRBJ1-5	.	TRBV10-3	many	TGTGCCATCAGTGGTAGGCAGGATAGCAATCAGCCCCAGCATTTT	CAISGRQDSNQPQHF
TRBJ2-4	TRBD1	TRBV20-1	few	TGCAGTGCTACCAACCCTCGGGACAGGGCCGTTGGCTTC	CSATNPRDRAVGF
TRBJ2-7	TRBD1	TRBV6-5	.	TGTGAAAGCAGTTACTCGGGACAGGGGGTATTCGAGCAGTACTTC	CESSYSGQGVFEQYF
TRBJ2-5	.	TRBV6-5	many	TGTGCCAGCAGTTACGGAGGGTGGGAGACCCAGTACTTC	CASSYGGWETQYF